This TCR beta chain was sequenced for a study of PD-L1 blockade in urothelial cancer. The protocol was immunoSEQ multiplex PCR, while the TCRdb copy is restricted to in-frame clones and leaves out a portion. The sample has about 36,000 clones; roughly 38% are singletons. The CDR3 runs 12 residues. V was pared by 2 bases and J by 2 bases, with 6 bases between. The germline V gene encodes CDR1 GTSNPN and CDR2 SVGIG (reference sequence). The sequence was obtained from a man in his 60s with urothelial cancer. Sequencing was performed on tumor tissue, taken before atezolizumab (anti-PD-L1) treatment. The J gene is TRBJ1-1, the V gene TRBV30; no definite D call. The CDR3 DNA follows: TGTGCCTGGAGTCGGATCAACACTGAAGCTTTCTTT. It is translated as CAWSRINTEAFF.